These 3 T cell receptor beta chains were sequenced from one sample in a study of cytomegalovirus exposure and HLA in healthy donors. PCR primers comprised 60 Vbeta and 13 Jbeta primers. Only in-frame clones appear in the TCRdb table, and some are missing; sequencing was by immunoSEQ multiplex PCR. The table lists about 160,000 clones, more than 60% of them singletons. Sequenced sample: PBMCs. Receptors were obtained from a woman in her forties or fifties in good health and CMV-seropositive.

The chain links TRBV5-4 to TRBJ2-1; 11 nucleotides align to TRBD2. Trimming cost V 2 bases and J 7 bases; bases outside gene matches: 5. Germline loops: CDR1 SGHNT, CDR2 YYREEE (reference sequence). This CDR3 spans 15 amino acids. CDR3 in DNA: TGTGCCAGCAGCTTTAGCGGGGGGGCGGGAAATGAGCAGTTCTTC. Translating it yields CASSFSGGAGNEQFF.

The J gene is TRBJ2-1, the V gene TRBV11-3, with 8 bases lining up with TRBD1. After removal of 1 base from V and 7 bases from J, the junction contained 15 bases not matched to a gene. The CDR3 contains 18 residues. Germline-derived CDR1 and CDR2 are SGHNT and YENEEA. The CDR3 is CASSLGGRTGPSGNEQFF. CDR3 in DNA: TGTGCCAGCAGCTTAGGGGGTCGGACAGGGCCCTCGGGGAATGAGCAGTTCTTC.

The chain couples TRBV7-3 to TRBJ2-5; 7 nucleotides agree with TRBD1. V gave up 6 bases and J gave up 4 bases; unmatched junction bases: 8. The CDR3 is 14 amino acids. Germline V CDR1 and CDR2: SGHTA, FQGTGA. The CDR3 nucleotides read TGTGCCAGCAGTCCGGACAGGTTGGGAGAGACCCAGTACTTC. Translating it yields CASSPDRLGETQYF.